This T cell receptor (beta chain) is drawn from a study of CD8+CD57+ T cells in acquired aplastic anemia. Genomic DNA served as template for TCR beta VDJ and CDR3 profiling. TCRdb re-analysed the reads in MiXCR, keeping a single row per CDR3 protein. Here the sample spans over 150,000 distinct CDR3 sequences, roughly 49% being singletons. Those patients picked for sequencing had displayed CD8+CD57+ cell expansion on flow cytometry. The CDR3 runs to 15 residues. The germline gives CDR1 SEHNR, CDR2 FQNEAQ (reference sequence). V lost 1 base and J 1 base, leaving 11 bases between the germline ends. This TCR was recovered from a human donor with aplastic anemia. Sequencing was performed on sorted CD4+, CD8+, or CD8+CD57+ T cells (not recorded which) from PBMCs. The J gene is TRBJ2-7, the V gene TRBV7-9; perhaps TRBD1 as D (5 bases). CDR3 sequence: CASSLDYAGSYEQYF. DNA for the CDR3: TGTGCCAGCAGCTTAGATTACGCAGGGTCCTACGAGCAGTACTTC.